These 22 T cell receptor beta chains came from one sample sequenced in a study of T-cell reconstitution after alpha-beta-depleted transplantation in children. TCRbeta library preparation incorporated unique molecular identifiers. MiXCR was run by TCRdb on the PCR reads, yielding one entry per CDR3 protein. Among approximately 420,000 distinct CDR3 sequences listed, about a tenth were seen once. This sample comprised PBMCs from the stem cell graft donor, obtained from the stem cell graft. Receptor source: a human donor who donated a stem cell graft to a child with acute myeloid leukemia.

For this clonotype: The junction does not match germline at one end; this may be a read error. V gene TRBV7-9 combines with J gene TRBJ2-7, with D perhaps matching TRBD1 or TRBD2 (6 bases each). The length of the CDR3 is 15 residues. Germline V gene data show CDR1 as SEHNR and CDR2 as FQNEAQ (reference sequence). CDR3 coding DNA: TGTGCCAGCGGCTTAGGGGGGTTTTACTCCTACGAGCAGTACTTC. Its translation: CASGLGGFYSYEQYF. Supplemented by reference TRBV7-9 and TRBJ2-7, the full variable domain reads DTGVSQNPRHKITKRGQNVTFRCDPISEHNRLYWYRQTLGQGPEFLTYFQNEAQLEKSRLLSDRFSAERPKGSFSTLEIQRTEQGDSAMYLCASGLGGFYSYEQYFGPGTRLTVT.

The rearrangement joins TRBV7-9 to TRBJ2-3; 7 bases match TRBD1. There are 16 residues in the CDR3. V shed 5 bases, J shed 1 base, and the junction held 9 bases outside the gene matches. Germline values: CDR1 SEHNR, CDR2 FQNEAQ (reference sequence). The CDR3 DNA sequence: TGTGCCAGCAGCGCAACAGGACAGGCTGGCACAGATACGCAGTATTTT. Its protein product is CASSATGQAGTDTQYF.

The chain has TRBV5-5 and TRBJ2-5; 8 nucleotides align to TRBD1. V lost 5 bases and J lost 5; bases outside the gene matches: 8. The CDR3 length is 14 residues. The V gene's germline CDR1 is SGHKS and CDR2 YYEKEE (reference sequence). This CDR3 is CASRNRGEGETQYF. The CDR3 nucleotides are TGTGCCAGCAGGAACAGGGGGGAAGGGGAGACCCAGTACTTC.

This clonotype was counted a few times. The chain combines TRBV6-5 with TRBJ2-5, with a possible D match to TRBD2 (5 bases). The CDR3 has 11 residues. Trimming stripped 7 bases from V and 7 bases from J, with 10 bases between. Germline CDR1 and CDR2: MNHEY and SVGAGI. The CDR3 sequence: CASIFGVTQYF. In nucleotides, the CDR3 is TGTGCCAGCATCTTCGGGGTGACCCAGTACTTC.

The rearrangement uses TRBV5-6 and TRBJ2-2; no clear D. CDR3 length equals 13 residues. Germline V lookup: CDR1 SGHDT, CDR2 YYEEEE. V dropped 0 bases and J dropped 6 bases, with 6 bases sitting between them. Written as DNA, the CDR3 is TGTGCCAGCAGCTTGGAGGCGTCCGGGGAGCTGTTTTTT. Protein sequence: CASSLEASGELFF.

The sample holds a few counts of this clonotype. The chain is built from TRBV27 and TRBJ1-1, with 7 bases aligning to TRBD1. Germline CDR1 is MNHEY and CDR2 is SMNVEV (reference sequence). This CDR3 contains 15 residues. V shed 7 bases and J 3 bases; nucleotides not matched to a gene: 11. This chain's CDR3 is CASTGHPGGHTEAFF. The CDR3, as DNA: TGTGCCAGCACGGGCCACCCAGGGGGGCACACTGAAGCTTTCTTT.

This clonotype was observed a few times. This sequence joins TRBV11-1 and TRBJ2-1; 10 bases match TRBD2. Germline V CDR1 and CDR2: SGHAT, FQDESV (reference sequence). The V and J ends lost 5 bases and 6 bases, in that order; junction bases with no gene match: 7. The CDR3 extends over 15 amino acids. CDR3 region: CASSVLAGEGNEQFF. The CDR3, as DNA: TGTGCCAGCAGCGTGCTAGCGGGAGAGGGCAATGAGCAGTTCTTC.

This clonotype was detected many times. The rearrangement joins TRBV6-5 to TRBJ2-2, with D uncertain. Trimming took 6 bases from V and 5 from J, leaving 10 bases between them. CDR1 and CDR2 (germline): MNHEY, SVGAGI. CDR3 size: 13 residues. In nucleotides, the CDR3 is TGTGCCAGCAGCTCTCGACAAACCGGGGAGCTGTTTTTT. Its translation is CASSSRQTGELFF.

The chain links TRBV6-5 to TRBJ1-2, with D unclear. Germline V CDR1 and CDR2: MNHEY, SVGAGI. The V end lost 2 bases, the J end lost 8 bases, and 12 bases lay between the germline ends. The CDR3 covers 13 residues. CDR3 sequence: CASSYASGPGYTF. For the CDR3, the DNA is TGTGCCAGCAGTTACGCCAGTGGGCCCGGCTACACCTTC.

This clonotype has a handful of counts. This chain links TRBV5-1 with TRBJ2-5; possibly TRBD2 for D (6 bases). The germline gives CDR1 SGHRS, CDR2 YFSETQ. Trimming took off 4 bases at V and 3 bases at J, with 16 bases between the two ends. The CDR3 extends over 15 amino acids. The chain's CDR3 is CASSARGLSEETQYF. The DNA for the CDR3 is TGCGCCAGCAGCGCTCGGGGACTCAGTGAAGAGACCCAGTACTTC.

V gene TRBV20-1 combines with J gene TRBJ1-3; D gene uncertain. Germline V gives CDR1 DFQATT, CDR2 SNEGSKA (reference sequence). V was cut by 2 bases and J by 2 bases, with 7 bases left in between. This CDR3 has 13 residues. The CDR3 DNA reads as TGCAGTGCTAGATTTACAGCTGGAAACACCATATATTTT. It is translated as CSARFTAGNTIYF.

This clonotype was seen only a few times. The chain uses TRBV25-1 and TRBJ2-5; 7 bases map to TRBD1. Germline V gives CDR1 MGHDK, CDR2 SYGVNS. J lost 5 bases, V lost 2 bases, and 5 bases had no gene match. The CDR3 sequence is 14 residues long. In DNA form, the CDR3 reads TGTGCCAGCAGTGAAAGGGGGCGTAGGGAGACCCAGTACTTC. Encoded protein: CASSERGRRETQYF.

There are many counts of this clonotype. This rearrangement joins TRBV6-2 or TRBV6-3 to TRBJ2-7, with 9 bases fitting TRBD2. The germline CDR1 and CDR2 sequences are MNHEY and SVGEGT. Trimming cost V 0 bases and J 6 bases; bases outside gene matches: 6. The length of the CDR3 is 15 residues. This CDR3 reads CASSYSPREGFEQYF. The CDR3 DNA reads as TGTGCCAGCAGTTACTCACCGCGGGAGGGCTTCGAGCAGTACTTC.

This clonotype turned up a few times. The V and J genes are TRBV7-2 and TRBJ1-5; TRBD1 is a possible D gene (6 bases). Trimming took 6 bases from V and 0 from J, leaving 9 bases between them. The CDR3 has 14 residues. Germline CDR1 and CDR2: SGHTA and FQGNSA. CDR3 coding DNA: TGTGCCAGCAGAGGACAGAATAGCAATCAGCCCCAGCATTTT. It specifies CASRGQNSNQPQHF.

This clonotype was seen a few times. The chain recombines TRBV29-1 with TRBJ2-5; 7 bases agree with TRBD2. Per germline, CDR1 SQVTM and CDR2 ANQGSEA. This CDR3 is built from 12 residues. Trimming removed 6 bases from V and 8 bases from J; junction bases left unmatched: 9. CDR3 sequence reads: CSVNLAAGTQYF. Written as DNA, the CDR3 is TGCAGCGTCAACCTAGCGGCCGGCACCCAGTACTTC.

This rearrangement joins TRBV11-1 to TRBJ1-2, with TRBD1 as a possible D gene (5 bases). Germline CDR1 SGHAT, CDR2 FQDESV (reference sequence). The CDR3 loop spans 16 amino acids. V was clipped by 2 bases and J by 8 bases, with 21 bases between them. CDR3 loop: CASSLSVGQGGTGYTF. The DNA of the CDR3 is TGTGCCAGCAGCTTATCTGTCGGTCAGGGCGGGACCGGCTACACCTTC.

This chain links TRBV7-9 with TRBJ2-5; D unresolved. In germline, CDR1 is SEHNR, CDR2 FQNEAQ (reference sequence). The CDR3 spans 14 residues. Trimming took 3 bases from V and 1 from J, leaving 9 bases between them. The CDR3 reads CASSFDQAQETQYF. The DNA of the CDR3 is TGTGCCAGCAGCTTTGACCAGGCCCAAGAGACCCAGTACTTC.

This clonotype was counted between two and nine times. The gene calls are TRBV5-1 and TRBJ1-2, with D perhaps matching TRBD1 (6 bases). The germline V and J ends were trimmed by 4 bases and 4 bases, with 20 bases remaining between them. This CDR3 has 16 amino acids. CDR1 is SGHRS and CDR2 is YFSETQ in the germline V gene. This chain's CDR3 is CASSPNTGQGLYGYTF. The CDR3 DNA sequence: TGCGCCAGCAGCCCTAATACAGGCCAGGGGCTCTATGGCTACACCTTC.

The chain carries TRBV20-1 and TRBJ2-7; TRBD1 might be the D (5 bases). The CDR3 extends over 14 amino acids. V dropped 1 base and J dropped 0 bases, with 10 bases sitting between them. Germline assignment: CDR1 DFQATT and CDR2 SNEGSKA (reference sequence). The CDR3 reads CSARGQTPSYEQYF. The CDR3 DNA reads as TGCAGTGCTAGAGGACAGACTCCCTCCTACGAGCAGTACTTC.

This clonotype was observed a handful of times. The chain recombines TRBV20-1 with TRBJ2-7, with D hard to call. The CDR3 loop spans 13 amino acids. Per the germline V gene, CDR1 is DFQATT and CDR2 is SNEGSKA (reference sequence). V lost 1 base, J lost 7 bases, and 14 bases lay in between. The CDR3 nucleotides are TGCAGTGCTAGAGGACGATCCGTCCTAGAGCAGTACTTC. Protein product: CSARGRSVLEQYF.

This clonotype has more than one count but fewer than ten. The chain recombines TRBV25-1 with TRBJ1-2; 7 bases agree with TRBD1. CDR1 MGHDK and CDR2 SYGVNS come from the germline V gene. The J segment lost 0 bases and the V segment lost 2 bases, leaving 6 bases of the junction unmatched. This CDR3 comprises 16 residues. The CDR3 DNA sequence: TGTGCCAGCAGTGAAGCTCCAGGGGGAGCTAACTATGGCTACACCTTC. Its translation: CASSEAPGGANYGYTF.

The chain employs TRBV29-1 and TRBJ2-5, with D tentatively TRBD1 or TRBD2 (6 bases each). Trimming took 4 bases from V and 4 from J, leaving 19 bases between them. This CDR3 region has 15 residues. CDR1 is SQVTM, CDR2 ANQGSEA, per germline. CDR3 bases: TGCAGCGTTGGACTGTCGGGGGCGCCCCGAGAGACCCAGTACTTC. It is translated as CSVGLSGAPRETQYF.